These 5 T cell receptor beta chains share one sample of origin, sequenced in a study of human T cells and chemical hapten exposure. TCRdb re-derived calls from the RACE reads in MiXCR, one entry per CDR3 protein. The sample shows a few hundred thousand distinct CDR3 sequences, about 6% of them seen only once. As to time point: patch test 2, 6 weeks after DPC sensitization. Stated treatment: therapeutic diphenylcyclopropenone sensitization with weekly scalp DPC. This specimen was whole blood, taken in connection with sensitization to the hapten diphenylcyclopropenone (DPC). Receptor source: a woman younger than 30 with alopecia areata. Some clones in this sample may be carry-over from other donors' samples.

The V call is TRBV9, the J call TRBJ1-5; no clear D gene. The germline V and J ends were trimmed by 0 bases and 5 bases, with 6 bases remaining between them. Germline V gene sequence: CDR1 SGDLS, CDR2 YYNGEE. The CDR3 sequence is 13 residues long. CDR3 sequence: CASSVVPDQPQHF. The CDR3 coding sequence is TGTGCCAGCAGCGTAGTTCCCGATCAGCCCCAGCATTTT.

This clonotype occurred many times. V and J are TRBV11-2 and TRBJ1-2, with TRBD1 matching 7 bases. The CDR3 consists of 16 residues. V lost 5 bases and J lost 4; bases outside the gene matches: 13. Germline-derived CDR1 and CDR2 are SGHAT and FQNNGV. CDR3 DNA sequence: TGTGCCAGCAGCACAGATGGACAGGCGCCACTCTATGGCTACACCTTC. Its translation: CASSTDGQAPLYGYTF.

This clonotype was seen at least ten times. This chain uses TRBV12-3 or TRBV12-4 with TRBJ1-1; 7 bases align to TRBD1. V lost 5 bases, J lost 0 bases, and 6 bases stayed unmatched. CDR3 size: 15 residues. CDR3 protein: CASSNTGTVNTEAFF. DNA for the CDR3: TGTGCCAGCAGTAATACCGGGACAGTGAACACTGAAGCTTTCTTT.

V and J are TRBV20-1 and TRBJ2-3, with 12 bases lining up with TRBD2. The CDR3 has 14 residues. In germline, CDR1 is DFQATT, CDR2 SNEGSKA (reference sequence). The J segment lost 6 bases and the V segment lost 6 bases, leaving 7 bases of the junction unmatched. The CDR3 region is CSAILAGGKDTQYF. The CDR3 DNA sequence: TGCAGTGCCATACTAGCGGGGGGAAAGGATACGCAGTATTTT.

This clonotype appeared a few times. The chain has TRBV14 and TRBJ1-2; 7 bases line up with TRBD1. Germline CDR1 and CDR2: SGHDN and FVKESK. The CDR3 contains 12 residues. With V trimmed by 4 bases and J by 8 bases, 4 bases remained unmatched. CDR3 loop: CASSLHRGGYTF. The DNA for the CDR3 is TGTGCCAGCAGCCTGCACAGGGGCGGCTACACCTTC.